This T cell receptor beta chain was identified during a study of T cell repertoires in cytomegalovirus infection. On the study more broadly: Public TCR beta signatures were indicative of both CMV infection and a matching HLA type. Study-level points and caveats: Carriers of CMV and the relevant HLA type were discriminated by public TCR beta frequency. What dominated the ex vivo response were HLA-C-restricted CMV-specific TCR beta clonotypes.

Each CDR3 protein gets one entry after TCRdb re-called the reads with MiXCR. Of roughly 230,000 distinct CDR3 sequences in the sample, roughly 22% were seen once. This clonotype was counted ten times or more. Its antigen is unknown. The CDR3 length is 10 residues. The V gene's germline CDR1 is LGHNT and CDR2 FRNRAP. V was shortened by 6 bases and J by 3 bases, with 2 bases between the two germline ends. Specimen: CD8+ T cells from PBMCs. The receptor was isolated from a human donor in good health (CMV status not recorded). Some clones in this sample may be carry-over from other donors' samples. The V call is TRBV12-5, the J call TRBJ1-1; D not certain. CDR3 nucleotides: TGTGCTAGTGGGGACACTGAAGCTTTCTTT. As protein: CASGDTEAFF.